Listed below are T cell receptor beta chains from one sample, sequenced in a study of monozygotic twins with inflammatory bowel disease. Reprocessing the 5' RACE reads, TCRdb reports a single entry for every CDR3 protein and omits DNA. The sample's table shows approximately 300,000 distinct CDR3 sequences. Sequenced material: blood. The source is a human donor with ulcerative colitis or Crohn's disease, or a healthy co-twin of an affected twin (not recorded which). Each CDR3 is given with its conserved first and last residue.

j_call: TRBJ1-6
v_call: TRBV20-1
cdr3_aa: CSAYGQGRPLHNSPLHF

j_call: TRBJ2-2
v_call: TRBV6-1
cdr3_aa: CASTPLAGGYTGELFF

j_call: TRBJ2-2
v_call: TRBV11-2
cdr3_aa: CASSRELAGGPHTGELFF

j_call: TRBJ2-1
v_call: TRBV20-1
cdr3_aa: CSPLGTRKNNEQFF

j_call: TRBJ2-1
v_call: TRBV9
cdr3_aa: CASNGQGYEQFF

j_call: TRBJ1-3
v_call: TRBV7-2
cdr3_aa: CASSPGYSSGNTIYF

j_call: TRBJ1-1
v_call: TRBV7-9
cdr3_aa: CASSLVGSRAFF

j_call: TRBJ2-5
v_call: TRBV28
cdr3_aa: CASRRNPDQRVQYF

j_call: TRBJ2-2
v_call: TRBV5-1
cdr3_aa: CASSLPKTGANTGELFF

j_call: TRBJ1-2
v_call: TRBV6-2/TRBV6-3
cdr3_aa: CASSTIIRQGGGYTF

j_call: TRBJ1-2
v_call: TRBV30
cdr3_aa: CAWISRSRRYTF

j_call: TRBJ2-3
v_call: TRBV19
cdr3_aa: CASSMWSRGVTDTQYF

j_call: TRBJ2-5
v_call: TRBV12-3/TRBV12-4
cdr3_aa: CASSLRIGSQETQYF